The rows below give T cell receptor beta chains drawn from one sample of a study of blood T cell repertoires in COVID-19. Sequencing was performed with immunoSEQ multiplex PCR; in TCRdb, only in-frame clones are kept and a portion is missing. The sample holds fewer than 30,000 clones, around 90% seen once. Sequencing was done on a sample of peripheral blood. These receptors all come from a human donor in a cohort sampled during active COVID-19. Both conserved end residues are part of each CDR3. Each record gives: J gene, V gene, D gene, clone size, CDR3 DNA, CDR3 protein. A D gene is named only where the DNA matches it firmly. Clone size appears in some rows only: once, few, many, or a class for an expanded clone.

TRBJ2-5,TRBV5-1,TRBD1,.,TGCGCCAGCAGCTTGAGCGACAGGGGCGAGACCCAGTACTTC,CASSLSDRGETQYF
TRBJ2-6,TRBV6-5,.,.,TGTGCCAGCAGTTATGGGGGGTCCGGGGCCAACGTCCTGACTTTC,CASSYGGSGANVLTF
TRBJ2-1,TRBV19,TRBD2,few,TGTGCCAGTAGTATATTAAGCACTAGCGGGAGCTGGAATGAGCAGTTCTTC,CASSILSTSGSWNEQFF
TRBJ1-1,TRBV5-1,.,.,TGCGCCAGCAGCTTGGGGGGAGACACTGAAGCTTTCTTT,CASSLGGDTEAFF
TRBJ2-3,TRBV5-1,TRBD2,.,TGCGCCAGCAGCTTGAGAAGGGCGGGGGGGCTCACAGATACGCAGTATTTT,CASSLRRAGGLTDTQYF
TRBJ2-7,TRBV7-9,.,.,TGTGCCAGCATAAGGCGGGACAGCTACGAGCAGTACTTC,CASIRRDSYEQYF
TRBJ1-1,TRBV27,.,.,TGTGCCAGCAGTTTATCGCCCGGGTCGAACACTGAAGCTTTCTTT,CASSLSPGSNTEAFF
TRBJ2-7,TRBV3-1/TRBV3-2,TRBD2,.,TGTGCCAGCAGCCAACTAGCGGGAGGAAACGAGCAGTACTTC,CASSQLAGGNEQYF
TRBJ1-6,TRBV7-6,.,.,TGTGCCAGCAGCTCTAAACAGGGATATAATTCACCCCTCCACTTT,CASSSKQGYNSPLHF
TRBJ1-4,TRBV28,TRBD1,.,TGTGCCAGCAGTTTATCGGACAGGGTCGGCGAAAAACTGTTTTTT,CASSLSDRVGEKLFF
TRBJ1-1,TRBV28,.,few,TGTGCCAGCAGCCTGCCGGGGGCTGAAGCTTTCTTT,CASSLPGAEAFF
TRBJ2-1,TRBV18,.,.,TGTGCCAGCTCGCGCTTAGCGAGCTCCTACAATGAGCAGTTCTTC,CASSRLASSYNEQFF
TRBJ1-2,TRBV7-9,TRBD1,.,TGTGCCAGCAGCTTAGTGGGGGCCGACAGGGTTGGTGGCTACACCTTC,CASSLVGADRVGGYTF
TRBJ2-7,TRBV14,TRBD1,.,TGTGCCAGCAGCACACGACAGGGTTACTCCTACGAGCAGTACTTC,CASSTRQGYSYEQYF
TRBJ2-7,TRBV5-1,TRBD2,.,TGCGCCAGCAGCTTAGGAACTAGCGACCTATACGAGCAGTACTTC,CASSLGTSDLYEQYF
TRBJ1-4,TRBV7-2,TRBD1,.,TGTGCCAGCAGCCCCGACAGGGGGCGTAATGAAAAACTGTTTTTT,CASSPDRGRNEKLFF
TRBJ2-1,TRBV5-1,TRBD2,.,TGCGCCAGCACCCGACCGGGACTAGCGGGGGGGAACAATGAGCAGTTCTTC,CASTRPGLAGGNNEQFF
TRBJ2-1,TRBV18,.,.,TGTGCCAGCTCACCCCCAAGGGGAGAGCAGTTCTTC,CASSPPRGEQFF
TRBJ2-7,TRBV28,.,.,TGTGCCAGCACCTGGGGGGACAGAGAATACGAGCAGTACTTC,CASTWGDREYEQYF
TRBJ1-5,TRBV30,.,few,TGTGCCTGGAGTGTCAACACCAATGCCCGTCAGCCCCAGCATTTT,CAWSVNTNARQPQHF
TRBJ2-1,TRBV4-2,.,.,TGTGCCAGCAGCCAAGAGGGCCCAGGGGCCTACAATGAGCAGTTCTTC,CASSQEGPGAYNEQFF
TRBJ1-2,TRBV10-3,.,.,TGTGCCATCAGTGATGGCAGATTCGCTGGTGGCTACACCTTC,CAISDGRFAGGYTF
TRBJ2-7,TRBV19,TRBD1,.,TGTGCCAGTAGTCTCGCCCGGACAGGCCCATACGAGCAGTACTTC,CASSLARTGPYEQYF
TRBJ2-3,TRBV9,TRBD2,.,TGTGCCAGCAGCGTAGGCGGGGGGGAATCTAGCACAGATACGCAGTATTTT,CASSVGGGESSTDTQYF
TRBJ1-6,TRBV2,.,.,TGTGCCAGCAGTGGGACTGTAAATTCACCCCTCCACTTT,CASSGTVNSPLHF
TRBJ1-5,TRBV19,TRBD1,.,TGTGCCAGTAGTTCCCGGGACAGTGGCGATCAGCCCCAGCATTTT,CASSSRDSGDQPQHF
TRBJ2-1,TRBV28,TRBD2,.,TGTGCCAGCAGCCCCCCTCGCGGGGGAGGGAATGAGCAGTTCTTC,CASSPPRGGGNEQFF
TRBJ2-3,TRBV6-5,TRBD1,.,TGTGCCAGCAGTCCTTCGGACAGGTACACAGATACGCAGTATTTT,CASSPSDRYTDTQYF
TRBJ1-5,TRBV25-1,TRBD1,.,TGTGCCAGCAGACAGGGGTTCCAGCCCCAGCATTTT,CASRQGFQPQHF
TRBJ1-2,TRBV14,TRBD1,.,TGTGCCAGCAGCCAGTTGACAGGGTCCCTGGCTAACTATGGCTACACCTTC,CASSQLTGSLANYGYTF
TRBJ2-4,TRBV5-4,.,.,TGTGCCAGCAGCGTCTTACTAGCCAAAAACATTCAGTACTTC,CASSVLLAKNIQYF
TRBJ2-5,TRBV18,TRBD1,.,TGTGCCAGCTCTCCGGGGGACAGGGGAGAGACCCAGTACTTC,CASSPGDRGETQYF
TRBJ2-5,TRBV5-1,TRBD2,.,TGCGCCAGCCGCGCCCTAGCGGGGACGCAAGAGACCCAGTACTTC,CASRALAGTQETQYF